This is a list of T cell receptor beta chains from one sample in a study of blood T cell repertoires in COVID-19. Some clones are missing from TCRdb's copy, which holds only in-frame ones; the method was immunoSEQ multiplex PCR. The table lists 350,000 or so clones, around nine tenths of them singletons, with just under 4% in the top ten. The sequencing input was peripheral blood. These receptors all stem from a woman aged 55-70 years with COVID-19, enrolled during active disease. The conserved cysteine and the conserved F or W are not part of the CDR3 here. Each record gives: CDR3 protein, D gene, J gene, V gene. The D gene is left open where the match is weak.

CDR3: ASSFYRDTEAF; D: -; J: TRBJ1-1; V: TRBV7-3
CDR3: ASGRPDRQNTEAF; D: -; J: TRBJ1-1; V: TRBV12-5
CDR3: ASSPRVSSPGEQY; D: -; J: TRBJ2-7; V: TRBV18
CDR3: ATSRDGTSGRNTQY; D: -; J: TRBJ2-3; V: TRBV15
CDR3: ASSLHEADTQY; D: -; J: TRBJ2-3; V: TRBV18
CDR3: ASSAEWGPGQGLF; D: -; J: TRBJ1-4; V: TRBV5-5
CDR3: ASSWILSSGSYNSPLH; D: -; J: TRBJ1-6; V: TRBV5-1
CDR3: ASSKVSGGQETQY; D: TRBD2; J: TRBJ2-5; V: TRBV2
CDR3: ASSEGRGLGHQETQY; D: -; J: TRBJ2-5; V: TRBV2
CDR3: SATGNTEAF; D: -; J: TRBJ1-1; V: TRBV20-1
CDR3: ASRLAGGGYGYT; D: -; J: TRBJ1-2; V: TRBV27
CDR3: ASSSHPGQGVMGGGNTEAF; D: TRBD1; J: TRBJ1-1; V: TRBV27
CDR3: AISESINQPQH; D: -; J: TRBJ1-5; V: TRBV10-3
CDR3: ASSLDVGLTDYGYT; D: -; J: TRBJ1-2; V: TRBV5-6
CDR3: ASSLGDRGAETQY; D: TRBD1; J: TRBJ2-5; V: TRBV7-9
CDR3: ASGQVNQPQH; D: TRBD1; J: TRBJ1-5; V: TRBV6-5
CDR3: ASSWGQGNQPQH; D: TRBD1; J: TRBJ1-5; V: TRBV6-5
CDR3: ASSANSGTVTEAF; D: TRBD1; J: TRBJ1-1; V: TRBV2
CDR3: ASRETGGSRTNEKLF; D: TRBD1; J: TRBJ1-4; V: TRBV19
CDR3: ATAAGQGYNQPQH; D: TRBD1; J: TRBJ1-5; V: TRBV6-6
CDR3: ASSFREPNYGYT; D: -; J: TRBJ1-2; V: TRBV6-6
CDR3: ATSRQTGNSPLH; D: -; J: TRBJ1-6; V: TRBV6-6
CDR3: ASSVAGTYTGELF; D: -; J: TRBJ2-2; V: TRBV9
CDR3: ASKTVGGLSSYEQY; D: -; J: TRBJ2-7; V: TRBV28
CDR3: ASSDTIGDGYT; D: -; J: TRBJ1-2; V: TRBV18
CDR3: ASSSRQGSYEQY; D: TRBD1; J: TRBJ2-7; V: TRBV5-1
CDR3: ASSTSGTANEQF; D: TRBD1; J: TRBJ2-1; V: TRBV27
CDR3: ASSARLEVGGYT; D: -; J: TRBJ1-2; V: TRBV25-1
CDR3: ASRSQGTF; D: -; J: TRBJ1-1; V: TRBV28
CDR3: ASSPQYSGQERPV; D: -; J: TRBJ1-1; V: TRBV18
CDR3: ASSIQGNGYT; D: TRBD1; J: TRBJ1-2; V: TRBV6-5
CDR3: ASSPQSGQVNTEAF; D: TRBD1; J: TRBJ1-1; V: TRBV7-2
CDR3: ASSLVRVRDTDTQY; D: -; J: TRBJ2-3; V: TRBV5-1
CDR3: ASSLGGQGVEAF; D: -; J: TRBJ1-1; V: TRBV7-8
CDR3: ASSPQGKGANYGYT; D: -; J: TRBJ1-2; V: TRBV5-1
CDR3: ASSEWTASTDTQY; D: -; J: TRBJ2-3; V: TRBV10-2
CDR3: ASSRTGSSYEQY; D: TRBD1; J: TRBJ2-7; V: TRBV6-5
CDR3: ASSQGGQGYT; D: TRBD1; J: TRBJ1-2; V: TRBV5-1
CDR3: AISDPSRYT; D: -; J: TRBJ1-2; V: TRBV10-3
CDR3: ASSVAGGYGYT; D: TRBD1; J: TRBJ1-2; V: TRBV9
CDR3: ASSFDRDYTGELF; D: -; J: TRBJ2-2; V: TRBV28
CDR3: ASSPRDFSSGYT; D: -; J: TRBJ1-2; V: TRBV27
CDR3: ASSISATGVGTEAF; D: TRBD1; J: TRBJ1-1; V: TRBV19
CDR3: ASSTGLAGGSGANVLT; D: TRBD2; J: TRBJ2-6; V: TRBV6-4
CDR3: ASWGPDEKLF; D: -; J: TRBJ1-4; V: TRBV5-5
CDR3: ASRRLTSGANVLT; D: -; J: TRBJ2-6; V: TRBV19
CDR3: ASSFQYGYT; D: -; J: TRBJ1-2; V: TRBV5-8
CDR3: ASSVTQGGTDTQY; D: -; J: TRBJ2-3; V: TRBV28
CDR3: ASSGGRAAYNEQF; D: -; J: TRBJ2-1; V: TRBV9
CDR3: ASSLGQGSNVLT; D: TRBD1; J: TRBJ2-6; V: TRBV5-8
CDR3: ASSAGGARETQY; D: -; J: TRBJ2-5; V: TRBV2
CDR3: ASGWGETDQETQY; D: -; J: TRBJ2-5; V: TRBV6-5
CDR3: ASSLEGAGEGLSTDTQY; D: TRBD2; J: TRBJ2-3; V: TRBV7-6